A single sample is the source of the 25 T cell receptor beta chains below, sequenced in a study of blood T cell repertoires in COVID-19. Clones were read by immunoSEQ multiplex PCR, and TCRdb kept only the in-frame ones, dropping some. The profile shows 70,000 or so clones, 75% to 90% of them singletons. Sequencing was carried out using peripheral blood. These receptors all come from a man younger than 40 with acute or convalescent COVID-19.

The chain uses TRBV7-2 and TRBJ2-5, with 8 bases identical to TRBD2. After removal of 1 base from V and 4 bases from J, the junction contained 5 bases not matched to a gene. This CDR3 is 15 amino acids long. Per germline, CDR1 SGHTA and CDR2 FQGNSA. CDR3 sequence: CASSLVFAGGETQYF. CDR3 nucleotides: TGTGCCAGCAGCTTAGTCTTTGCGGGAGGAGAGACCCAGTACTTC.

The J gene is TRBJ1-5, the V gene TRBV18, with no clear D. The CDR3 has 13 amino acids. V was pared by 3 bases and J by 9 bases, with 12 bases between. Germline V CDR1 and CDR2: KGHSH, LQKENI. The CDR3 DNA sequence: TGTGCCAGCTCACCGGCCACCCCGGGGCCCCAGCATTTT. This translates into CASSPATPGPQHF.

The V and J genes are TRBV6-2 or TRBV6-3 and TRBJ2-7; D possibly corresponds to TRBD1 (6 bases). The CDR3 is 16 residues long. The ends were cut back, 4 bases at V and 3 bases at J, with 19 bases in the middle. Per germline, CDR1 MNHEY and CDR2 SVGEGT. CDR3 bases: TGTGCCAGCAGTTGGGGAGTAGGGGGTCCGGACTACGAGCAGTACTTC. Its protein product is CASSWGVGGPDYEQYF.

Here the CDR3 reads CASSLLAGGGETQYF. The CDR3 nucleotides are TGTGCCAGCAGTTTATTAGCAGGGGGCGGAGAGACCCAGTACTTC. The chain couples TRBV27 to TRBJ2-5; 8 bases match TRBD1. This CDR3 has 15 residues. Germline V gene data show CDR1 as MNHEY and CDR2 as SMNVEV (reference sequence). J was trimmed by 4 bases and V by 1 base; bases with no gene match: 5.

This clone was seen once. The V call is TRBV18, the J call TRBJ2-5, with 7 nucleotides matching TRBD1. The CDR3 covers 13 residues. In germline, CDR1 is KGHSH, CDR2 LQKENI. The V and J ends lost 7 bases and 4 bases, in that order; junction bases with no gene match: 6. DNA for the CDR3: TGTGCCAGCTATAGGGGACAGTCAGAGACCCAGTACTTC. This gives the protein CASYRGQSETQYF.

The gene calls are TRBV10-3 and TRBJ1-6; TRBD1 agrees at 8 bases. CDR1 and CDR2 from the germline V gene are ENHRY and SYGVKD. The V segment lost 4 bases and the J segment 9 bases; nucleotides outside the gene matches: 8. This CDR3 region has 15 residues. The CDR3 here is CAISAPGQGISPLHF. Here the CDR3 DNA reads TGTGCCATCAGTGCCCCCGGACAGGGTATTTCACCCCTCCACTTT.

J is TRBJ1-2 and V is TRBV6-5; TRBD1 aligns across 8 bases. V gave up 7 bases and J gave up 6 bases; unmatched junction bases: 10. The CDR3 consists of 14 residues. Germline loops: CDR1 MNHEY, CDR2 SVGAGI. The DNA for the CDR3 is TGTGCCAGCACTCCCGACAGGGGTCGGAATGGCTACACCTTC. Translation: CASTPDRGRNGYTF.

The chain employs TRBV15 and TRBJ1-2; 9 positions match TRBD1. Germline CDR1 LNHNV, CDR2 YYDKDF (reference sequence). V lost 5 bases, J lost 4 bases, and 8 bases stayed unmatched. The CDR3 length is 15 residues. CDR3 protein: CATSDRGTGSYGYTF. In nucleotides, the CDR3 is TGTGCCACCAGCGATAGAGGGACAGGGAGCTATGGCTACACCTTC. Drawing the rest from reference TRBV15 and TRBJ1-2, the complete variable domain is DAMVIQNPRYQVTQFGKPVTLSCSQTLNHNVMYWYQQKSSQAPKLLFHYYDKDFNNEADTPDNFQSRRPNTSFCFLDIRSPGLGDTAMYLCATSDRGTGSYGYTFGSGTRLTVV.

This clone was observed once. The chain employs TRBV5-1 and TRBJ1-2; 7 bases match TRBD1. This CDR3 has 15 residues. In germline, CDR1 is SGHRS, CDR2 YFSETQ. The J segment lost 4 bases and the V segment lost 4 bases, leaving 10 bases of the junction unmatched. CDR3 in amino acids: CASSPGQETVYGYTF. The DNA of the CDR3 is TGCGCCAGCAGCCCCGGACAGGAGACTGTCTATGGCTACACCTTC.

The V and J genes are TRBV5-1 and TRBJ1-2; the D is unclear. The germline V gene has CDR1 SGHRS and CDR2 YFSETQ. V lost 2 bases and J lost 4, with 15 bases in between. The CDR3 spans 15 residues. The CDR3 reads CASSLSASIGYGYTF. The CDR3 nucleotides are TGCGCCAGCAGCTTAAGCGCCTCTATCGGCTATGGCTACACCTTC.

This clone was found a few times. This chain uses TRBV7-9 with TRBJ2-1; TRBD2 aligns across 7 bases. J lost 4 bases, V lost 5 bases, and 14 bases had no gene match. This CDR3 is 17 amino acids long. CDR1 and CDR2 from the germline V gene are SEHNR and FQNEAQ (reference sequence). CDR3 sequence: CASSPKLRLALYNEQFF. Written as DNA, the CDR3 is TGTGCCAGCAGCCCAAAACTTAGACTAGCTTTATACAATGAGCAGTTCTTC.

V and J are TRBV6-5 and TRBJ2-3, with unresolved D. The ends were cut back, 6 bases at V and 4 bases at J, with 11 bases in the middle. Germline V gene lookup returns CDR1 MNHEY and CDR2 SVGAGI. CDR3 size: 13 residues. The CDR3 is CASSRTIADTQYF. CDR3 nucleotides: TGTGCCAGCAGCCGAACCATAGCAGATACGCAGTATTTT.

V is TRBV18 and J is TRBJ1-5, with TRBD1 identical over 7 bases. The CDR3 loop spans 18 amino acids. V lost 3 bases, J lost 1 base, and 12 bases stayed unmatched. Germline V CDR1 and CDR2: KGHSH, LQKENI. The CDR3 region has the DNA TGTGCCAGCTCACCCCAACCTCCGACAGGGAGGAGCAATCAGCCCCAGCATTTT. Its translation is CASSPQPPTGRSNQPQHF.

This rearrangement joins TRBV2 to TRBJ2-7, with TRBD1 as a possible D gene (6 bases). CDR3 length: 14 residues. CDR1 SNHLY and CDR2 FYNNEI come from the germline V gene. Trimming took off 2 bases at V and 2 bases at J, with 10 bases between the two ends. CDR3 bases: TGTGCCAGCAGTGAATCGCGACAGGCCTACGAGCAGTACTTC. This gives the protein CASSESRQAYEQYF.

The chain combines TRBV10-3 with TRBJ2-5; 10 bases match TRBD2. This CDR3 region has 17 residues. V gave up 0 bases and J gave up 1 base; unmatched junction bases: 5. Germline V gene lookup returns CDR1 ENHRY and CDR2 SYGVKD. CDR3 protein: CAISESRTSGAQETQYF. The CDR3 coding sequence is TGTGCCATCAGTGAGTCGAGGACTAGCGGAGCCCAAGAGACCCAGTACTTC.

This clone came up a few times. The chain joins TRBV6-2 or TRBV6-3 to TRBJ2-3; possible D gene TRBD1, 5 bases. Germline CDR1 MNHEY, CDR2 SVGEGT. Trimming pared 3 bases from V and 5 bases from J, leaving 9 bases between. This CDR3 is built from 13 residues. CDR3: CASSYKGEDTQYF. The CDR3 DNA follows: TGTGCCAGCAGTTATAAAGGGGAAGATACGCAGTATTTT.

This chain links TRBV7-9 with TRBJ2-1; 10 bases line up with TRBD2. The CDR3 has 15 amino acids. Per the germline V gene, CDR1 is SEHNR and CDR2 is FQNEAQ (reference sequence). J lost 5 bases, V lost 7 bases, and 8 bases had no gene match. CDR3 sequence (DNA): TGTGCCAGCAAAGTGGCTAGCGGGGGAAACAATGAGCAGTTCTTC. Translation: CASKVASGGNNEQFF.

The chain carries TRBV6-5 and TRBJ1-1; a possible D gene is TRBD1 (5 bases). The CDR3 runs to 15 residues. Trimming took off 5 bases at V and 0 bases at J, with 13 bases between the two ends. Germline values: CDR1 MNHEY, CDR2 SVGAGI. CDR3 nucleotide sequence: TGTGCCAGCAGTAAGGCCCGACAGCTGAACACTGAAGCTTTCTTT. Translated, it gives CASSKARQLNTEAFF.

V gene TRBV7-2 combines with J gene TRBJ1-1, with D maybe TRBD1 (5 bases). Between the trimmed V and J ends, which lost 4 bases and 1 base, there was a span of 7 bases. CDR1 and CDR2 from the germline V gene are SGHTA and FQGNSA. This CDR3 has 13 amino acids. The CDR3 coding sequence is TGTGCCAGCAGCTCTGACAGGAACACTGAAGCTTTCTTT. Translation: CASSSDRNTEAFF.

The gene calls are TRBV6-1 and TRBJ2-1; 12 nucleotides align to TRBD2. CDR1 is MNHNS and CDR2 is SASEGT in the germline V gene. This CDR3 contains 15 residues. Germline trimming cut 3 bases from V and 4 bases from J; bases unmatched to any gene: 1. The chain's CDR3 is CASSEGLAGYNEQFF. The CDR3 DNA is TGTGCCAGCAGTGAGGGACTAGCGGGTTACAATGAGCAGTTCTTC.

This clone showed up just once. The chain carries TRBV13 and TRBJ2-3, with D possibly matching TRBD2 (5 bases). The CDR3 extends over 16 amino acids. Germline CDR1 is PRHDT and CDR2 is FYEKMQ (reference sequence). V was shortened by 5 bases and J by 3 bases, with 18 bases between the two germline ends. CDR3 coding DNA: TGTGCCAGCAGCAGCTCCGGGGAAAGCATTACAGATACGCAGTATTTT. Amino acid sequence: CASSSSGESITDTQYF.

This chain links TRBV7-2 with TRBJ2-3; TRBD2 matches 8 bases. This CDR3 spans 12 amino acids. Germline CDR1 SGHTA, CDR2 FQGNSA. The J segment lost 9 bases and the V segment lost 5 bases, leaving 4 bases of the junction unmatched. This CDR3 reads CASSRGGGTQYF. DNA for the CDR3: TGTGCCAGCAGCCGGGGGGGAGGGACGCAGTATTTT.

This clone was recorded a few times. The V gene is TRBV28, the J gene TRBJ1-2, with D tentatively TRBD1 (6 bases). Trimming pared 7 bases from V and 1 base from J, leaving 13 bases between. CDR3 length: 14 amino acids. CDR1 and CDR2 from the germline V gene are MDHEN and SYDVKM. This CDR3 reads CASTGTTVNYGYTF. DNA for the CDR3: TGTGCCAGCACCGGGACAACGGTTAACTATGGCTACACCTTC.

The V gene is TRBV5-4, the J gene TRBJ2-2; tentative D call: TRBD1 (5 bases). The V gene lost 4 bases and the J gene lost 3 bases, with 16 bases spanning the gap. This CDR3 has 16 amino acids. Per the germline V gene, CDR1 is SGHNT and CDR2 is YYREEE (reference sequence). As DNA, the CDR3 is TGTGCCAGCAGCCAACAGTGGGGCTCGGACACCGGGGAGCTGTTTTTT. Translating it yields CASSQQWGSDTGELFF.

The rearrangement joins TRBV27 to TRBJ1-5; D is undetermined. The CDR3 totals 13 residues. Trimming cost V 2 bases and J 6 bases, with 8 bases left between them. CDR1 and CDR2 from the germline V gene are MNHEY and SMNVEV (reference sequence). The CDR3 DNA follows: TGTGCCAGCAGTTTAAGCCCCACTCAGCCCCAGCATTTT. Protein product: CASSLSPTQPQHF.